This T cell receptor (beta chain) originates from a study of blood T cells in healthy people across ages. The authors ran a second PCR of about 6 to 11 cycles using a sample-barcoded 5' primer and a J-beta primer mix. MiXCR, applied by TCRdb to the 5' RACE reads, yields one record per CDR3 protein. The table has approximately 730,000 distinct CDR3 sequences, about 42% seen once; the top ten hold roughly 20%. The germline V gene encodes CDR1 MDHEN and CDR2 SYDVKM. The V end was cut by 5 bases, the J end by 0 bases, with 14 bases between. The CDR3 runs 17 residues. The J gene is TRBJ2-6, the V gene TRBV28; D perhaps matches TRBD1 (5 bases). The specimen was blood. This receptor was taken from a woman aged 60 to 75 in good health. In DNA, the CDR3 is TGTGCCAGCAGTCCCCCCCCAGGGATCTCTGGGGCCAACGTCCTGACTTTC. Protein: CASSPPPGISGANVLTF.